This T cell receptor beta chain was profiled in a study of response to subunit inactivated influenza vaccine. After removal of 0 bases from V and 2 bases from J, the junction contained 1 base not matched to a gene. The germline V gene encodes CDR1 SQVTM and CDR2 ANQGSEA. The CDR3 covers 14 residues. TCRdb processed the RT-PCR reads anew with MiXCR; each CDR3 protein has one entry. Of a few hundred thousand distinct CDR3 sequences in the sample, about 11% were seen once. This clonotype appeared many times. Another study also made use of these data, one on T cells expressing NK-cell markers. That work states: The authors generated TCR beta cDNA through 5'RACE template switching with UMIs. Most of the eight sequenced donors were HCMV-seropositive; one was seronegative.

The sample here was PBMCs from blood, taken on the day of vaccination. This chain uses TRBV29-1 with TRBJ1-5; 7 bases line up with TRBD1. The receptor was derived from a middle-aged man who received an inactivated influenza vaccine. CDR3 sequence: CSVEDGTGNQPQHF. For the CDR3, the DNA is TGCAGCGTTGAAGACGGGACAGGCAATCAGCCCCAGCATTTT.